The present T cell receptor (beta chain) was sequenced within a study of T-cell reconstitution after alpha-beta-depleted transplantation in children (dated by TCRdb to 2015 to 2016). Describing the broader study: T-cell immune reconstitution after TCRalphabeta/CD19-depleted allogeneic hematopoietic cell transplantation in children was quantitatively tracked in the study by means of TCR repertoire profiling.

Looking up the germline V gene yields CDR1 SGHRS and CDR2 YFSETQ. From the cysteine up to the phenylalanine, the CDR3 has a length of 14 residues. The DNA shown is the 42-base CDR3, in frame from base 1. For this chain, trimming is 3 bases at the V end and 5 bases at the J end, and the number of junction bases without a gene match is 7. The method behind the library was PCR. The sequencer listed for this sample is Illumina HiSeq 2500. Molecular barcoding was employed in the preparation of TCR libraries, with unique molecular identifiers being used to normalize TCRbeta repertoire quantification. Through fastp at Q25 and MiXCR, TCRdb rebuilt clones from the public reads, retaining in-frame beta chains. Rows with a matching CDR3 protein are joined into one entry that keeps the most common DNA and genes. The sample table records around 400,000 distinct CDR3 sequences; roughly 11% of these occur just once. Clones ranked in the top ten supply 4.5% to 6.5% of the sample.

As for this clonotype: Its antigen is unknown. No much larger clonotype is one base removed from it; base qualities were not supplied.

This receptor was taken from a human donor who donated a stem cell graft to a child with acute myeloid leukemia. The chain joins TRBV5-1 to TRBJ2-7; 8 central nucleotides agree with TRBD1. This material consisted of PBMCs from the stem cell graft donor, taken from the stem cell graft. The nucleotide sequence reads TGCGCCAGCAGCTCTACAGGGGGTGTCAACGAGCAGTACTTC. Translation gives CASSSTGGVNEQYF. The CDR3 plus the reference TRBV5-1 and TRBJ2-7 genes for the other parts give the full variable domain: KAGVTQTPRYLIKTRGQQVTLSCSPISGHRSVSWYQQTPGQGLQFLFEYFSETQRNKGNFPGRFSGRQFSNSRSEMNVSTLELGDSALYLCASSSTGGVNEQYFGPGTRLTVT.